The 6 T cell receptor beta chains below come from one sample, sequenced in a study of T cell responses to AZD1222 COVID-19 vaccine. Profiled with immunoSEQ multiplex PCR; TCRdb holds only in-frame clones, not every one. Counted here are about 180,000 clones, roughly 92% occurring once; the ten biggest clones make up roughly 1.5%. The source was peripheral blood, collected 28 days after the second AZD1222 dose. These receptors all come from an adult who received the AZD1222 COVID-19 vaccine.

A remark on this clone: The same CDR3 arises from other DNA sequences in this sample as well. The rearrangement joins TRBV18 to TRBJ2-3; D is uncertain. CDR3 size: 12 residues. The germline V and J ends were trimmed by 6 bases and 3 bases, with 7 bases remaining between them. Germline V gene lookup returns CDR1 KGHSH and CDR2 LQKENI. CDR3 bases: TGTGCCAGCTCCCCCGGGACAGATACGCAGTATTTT. It is translated as CASSPGTDTQYF.

This clone was recorded once. J is TRBJ2-1 and V is TRBV5-1; D is unclear. The germline V gene encodes CDR1 SGHRS and CDR2 YFSETQ. The CDR3 is made up of 14 amino acids. Deletions cut 4 bases from V and 8 bases from J, with 16 bases between. CDR3 DNA sequence: TGCGCCAGCAGCATGGGTCTCGCGAACGATGAGCAGTTCTTC. Translation: CASSMGLANDEQFF.

The gene calls are TRBV6-5 and TRBJ1-5; D is unclear. The CDR3 spans 13 residues. Trimming removed 10 bases from V and 2 bases from J, with 12 bases in between. Germline lookup yields CDR1 MNHEY and CDR2 SVGAGI. Here the CDR3 reads CANPSFGNQPQHF. CDR3 nucleotides: TGTGCCAACCCATCCTTCGGCAATCAGCCCCAGCATTTT.

This sequence joins TRBV7-2 and TRBJ1-5; 8 bases align to TRBD1. Germline V gene data show CDR1 as SGHTA and CDR2 as FQGNSA. V lost 4 bases to trimming and J lost 7 bases; unmatched junction nucleotides: 9. CDR3 length: 15 residues. The CDR3 region is CASSSLTGEGQPQHF. CDR3 coding DNA: TGTGCCAGCAGCTCGCTGACAGGGGAGGGACAGCCCCAGCATTTT.

This clone was recorded once. The chain combines TRBV2 with TRBJ1-6, with no clear D. This CDR3 is 13 amino acids long. Trimming removed 6 bases at V and 5 bases at J, with 8 bases between. The germline V gene encodes CDR1 SNHLY and CDR2 FYNNEI. The CDR3 sequence is CASRAFNNSPLHF. The CDR3 region has the DNA TGTGCCAGCAGGGCTTTCAATAATTCACCCCTCCACTTT.

This clone was recorded once. CDR3 DNA: TGTGCCAGCTCACCTGGGAGGGACCTCAATCAGCCCCAGCATTTT. Encoded protein: CASSPGRDLNQPQHF. The chain recombines TRBV18 with TRBJ1-5, with D maybe TRBD1 (5 bases). CDR3 size: 15 residues. V lost 3 bases to trimming and J lost 3 bases, with 12 bases between them. Germline assignment: CDR1 KGHSH and CDR2 LQKENI.